The 8 T cell receptor beta chains presented below share a single source sample, sequenced in a study of blood T cell repertoires in COVID-19. Only in-frame clones appear in the TCRdb table, and some are missing; sequencing was by immunoSEQ multiplex PCR. This sample yields hundreds of thousands of clones, of which 70% to 90% are seen a single time; about 9.5% belongs to the top ten. Sequencing was performed on PBMCs or T cells enriched from blood (not recorded which). The receptors were gathered from a woman aged 40 to 50 who had recovered from COVID-19.

The chain has TRBV7-9 and TRBJ2-7, with 8 bases matching TRBD1. Germline V gene data show CDR1 as SEHNR and CDR2 as FQNEAQ (reference sequence). The CDR3 runs 17 residues. With 3 bases clipped from V and 1 base from J, the junction kept 11 bases outside the gene matches. The CDR3 nucleotides read TGTGCCAGCAGCTTGGCCCCGGGACAGGACTTTTCCTACGAGCAGTACTTC. Translation: CASSLAPGQDFSYEQYF.

V gene TRBV5-1 combines with J gene TRBJ2-3, with TRBD2 matching over 7 bases. Germline-derived CDR1 and CDR2 are SGHRS and YFSETQ. This CDR3 spans 15 amino acids. V lost 6 bases to trimming and J lost 0 bases; unmatched junction nucleotides: 7. The CDR3 protein is CASTPSGISTDTQYF. CDR3 bases: TGCGCCAGCACCCCGAGCGGGATAAGCACAGATACGCAGTATTTT.

The genes are TRBV18 and TRBJ1-1; 9 bases fit TRBD1. The V and J ends lost 3 bases and 6 bases, in that order; junction bases with no gene match: 17. Germline assignment: CDR1 KGHSH and CDR2 LQKENI. The CDR3 spans 18 residues. CDR3 loop: CASSPILPGQGVFAEAFF. The CDR3 nucleotides are TGTGCCAGCTCACCGATACTTCCGGGACAGGGTGTCTTCGCTGAAGCTTTCTTT.

On this clone itself: Within the sample, other DNA sequences also encode this same CDR3. The V call is TRBV28, the J call TRBJ2-2; weak D call: TRBD1 (5 bases). Between the trimmed V and J ends, which lost 3 bases and 2 bases, there was a span of 10 bases. The germline gives CDR1 MDHEN, CDR2 SYDVKM. This CDR3 has 15 residues. The CDR3 DNA is TGTGCCAGCAGTTTTCAGGGTACAAACACCGGGGAGCTGTTTTTT. Its translation is CASSFQGTNTGELFF.

The gene calls are TRBV18 and TRBJ1-2; TRBD1 might be the D (6 bases). V was pared by 6 bases and J by 5 bases, with 13 bases between. The germline V gene encodes CDR1 KGHSH and CDR2 LQKENI. This CDR3 spans 13 amino acids. The CDR3 coding sequence is TGTGCCAGCTCGCCCTACAGGGAATATGGCTACACCTTC. Protein sequence: CASSPYREYGYTF.

This chain uses TRBV7-6 with TRBJ2-3; 9 bases agree with TRBD1. The V and J ends lost 1 base and 4 bases, in that order; junction bases with no gene match: 6. CDR1 and CDR2 (germline): SGHVS, FNYEAQ. This CDR3 has 16 residues. The CDR3 DNA sequence: TGTGCCAGCAGCTTAGAAACAGGGGGCTTGTCAGATACGCAGTATTTT. Translation gives CASSLETGGLSDTQYF.

The V gene is TRBV27, the J gene TRBJ1-5; D is uncertain. With 5 bases removed from V and 4 bases from J, the gap between germline ends came to 21 bases. This CDR3 is built from 17 residues. CDR1 MNHEY and CDR2 SMNVEV come from the germline V gene (reference sequence). CDR3 region: CASSLNSPRGTNQPQHF. CDR3 DNA sequence: TGTGCCAGCAGTCTAAATTCTCCACGGGGAACTAATCAGCCCCAGCATTTT.

The chain uses TRBV7-9 and TRBJ1-5; D gene ambiguous. This CDR3 is built from 15 residues. The germline V and J ends were trimmed by 3 bases and 0 bases, with 9 bases remaining between them. Germline V lookup: CDR1 SEHNR, CDR2 FQNEAQ (reference sequence). The DNA for the CDR3 is TGTGCCAGCAGCTTTGGAGGCAGTAGCAATCAGCCCCAGCATTTT. Translation gives CASSFGGSSNQPQHF.